The following is a TCR beta chain sequence with its context. Its antigen is currently unknown. Germline assignment: CDR1 MNHEY and CDR2 SMNVEV (reference sequence). The CDR3 totals 17 residues. V was shortened by 4 bases and J by 0 bases, with 16 bases between the two germline ends. These data are taken from a study of cytomegalovirus exposure and HLA in healthy donors. General observations from the study: CMV antigen specificity of a few CMV-associated chains was confirmed in vitro.

Primers for the PCR totalled 60 Vbeta and 13 Jbeta. Repertoires were generated with immunoSEQ multiplex PCR, while TCRdb's copy carries only in-frame clones and drops some. The sample holds 210,000 or so clones, approximately 82% seen once. The chain employs TRBV27 and TRBJ1-3; no definite D call. This receptor was obtained from a man in his late teens or twenties in good health and CMV-seronegative. Sequenced input: PBMCs. Here the CDR3 DNA reads TGTGCCAGCAGTTCCGGCCCGGGGTCTTACTCTGGAAACACCATATATTTT. Translating gives CASSSGPGSYSGNTIYF.